A single sample gave rise to the 14 T cell receptor beta chains below, sequenced in a study of blood T cell repertoires in COVID-19. Libraries were prepared by immunoSEQ multiplex PCR; TCRdb keeps only in-frame clonotypes and omits some of them. The repertoire holds fewer than 35,000 clones, roughly nine tenths seen once, with 4% to 5.5% in the top ten. Input material: peripheral blood. The receptors shown here come from a man in his 70s with active COVID-19.

The chain uses TRBV9 and TRBJ1-3; 10 bases align to TRBD1. Germline CDR1 is SGDLS and CDR2 is YYNGEE. The CDR3 runs to 15 residues. The ends lost 2 bases at V and 6 bases at J; junction bases unmatched: 5. CDR3 in amino acids: CASSVSGTGENTIYF. The DNA for the CDR3 is TGTGCCAGCAGCGTCAGCGGGACAGGGGAAAACACCATATATTTT.

The CDR3 sequence is CASSQVSSPGELFF. In DNA form, the CDR3 reads TGTGCCAGCAGCCAAGTATCTAGCCCCGGGGAGCTGTTTTTT. The V call is TRBV3-1 (or the pseudogene TRBV3-2), the J call TRBJ2-2, with a tentative D call TRBD2 (5 bases). This CDR3 contains 14 residues. The V gene lost 1 base and the J gene lost 6 bases, with 9 bases spanning the gap. Germline CDR1 is LGHDT and CDR2 is YNNKEL (reference sequence).

This chain uses TRBV18 with TRBJ2-7; unclear D gene. The CDR3 is 14 residues long. Deletions cut 2 bases from V and 2 bases from J, with 10 bases between. Per the germline V gene, CDR1 is KGHSH and CDR2 is LQKENI. CDR3 amino acids: CASSPKASTYEQYF. The CDR3 bases are TGTGCCAGCTCACCAAAAGCGAGTACCTACGAGCAGTACTTC.

The J gene is TRBJ1-4, the V gene TRBV4-3; possibly TRBD1 for D (6 bases). This CDR3 region has 18 residues. Looked up from germline, CDR1 is LGHNA and CDR2 is YSLEER. V lost 0 bases and J lost 8, with 22 bases in between. CDR3 DNA sequence: TGCGCCAGCAGCCAAGATGGCGATACAGGGCTGATTGGAGAAAAACTGTTTTTT. This encodes CASSQDGDTGLIGEKLFF.

V is TRBV15 and J is TRBJ1-2; 8 bases are shared with TRBD1. Trimming at V came to 0 bases and at J to 7 bases, leaving 7 bases not matched to a gene. The CDR3 length is 15 residues. Germline-derived CDR1 and CDR2 are LNHNV and YYDKDF (reference sequence). The CDR3 DNA is TGTGCCACCAGCAGAGATCCGCAGGGGGCGGGTGGCTACACCTTC. This sequence encodes CATSRDPQGAGGYTF.

J is TRBJ1-6 and V is TRBV7-8, with a tentative D call TRBD1 (6 bases). The germline V and J ends were trimmed by 5 bases and 5 bases, with 13 bases remaining between them. The CDR3 has 15 residues. Germline V lookup: CDR1 SGHVS, CDR2 FQNEAQ. This CDR3 is CASSLRQANNSPLHF. Written as DNA, the CDR3 is TGTGCCAGCAGCCTTCGACAGGCCAATAATTCACCCCTCCACTTT.

This chain links TRBV27 with TRBJ2-3, with a possible D match to TRBD2 (5 bases). Trimming stripped 2 bases from V and 0 bases from J, with 9 bases between. This CDR3 is 15 amino acids long. Germline CDR1 is MNHEY and CDR2 is SMNVEV (reference sequence). CDR3 DNA: TGTGCCAGCAGTTTAACAGACTATAGCACAGATACGCAGTATTTT. It encodes CASSLTDYSTDTQYF.

The chain combines TRBV24-1 with TRBJ2-3, with D tentatively TRBD2 (7 bases). Per germline, CDR1 KGHDR and CDR2 SFDVKD. V gave up 5 bases and J gave up 1 base, with 15 bases separating them. The CDR3 is 16 residues long. The CDR3 DNA is TGTGCCACCAGTGCGGGGGCTAGCGGACGCACAGATACGCAGTATTTT. Translation: CATSAGASGRTDTQYF.

The chain couples TRBV14 to TRBJ1-4; D unclear. Germline V gene data show CDR1 as SGHDN and CDR2 as FVKESK. The CDR3 has 13 amino acids. The germline V and J ends were trimmed by 0 bases and 11 bases, with 10 bases remaining between them. The CDR3 DNA follows: TGTGCCAGCAGCCAAGAGGTTAGGACTAAACTGTTTTTT. Protein: CASSQEVRTKLFF.

This chain uses TRBV5-1 with TRBJ1-2, with 7 bases identical to TRBD1. The CDR3 spans 15 residues. Per germline, CDR1 SGHRS and CDR2 YFSETQ. The ends lost 0 bases at V and 2 bases at J; junction bases unmatched: 4. The CDR3 reads CASSLGQGPNYGYTF. In nucleotides, the CDR3 is TGCGCCAGCAGCTTGGGACAGGGACCAAACTATGGCTACACCTTC.

This rearrangement joins TRBV2 to TRBJ2-5; TRBD1 aligns across 9 bases. V lost 5 bases, J lost 2 bases, and 6 bases stayed unmatched. Germline V CDR1 and CDR2: SNHLY, FYNNEI. The CDR3 sequence is 15 residues long. CDR3 DNA: TGTGCCAGCAGTCCCGGGACAGGGCCACAAGAGACCCAGTACTTC. Translation gives CASSPGTGPQETQYF.

The chain recombines TRBV7-9 with TRBJ2-3, with 9 bases fitting TRBD1. Trimming at V came to 4 bases and at J to 7 bases, leaving 9 bases not matched to a gene. In germline, CDR1 is SEHNR, CDR2 FQNEAQ (reference sequence). This CDR3 has 15 amino acids. For the CDR3, the DNA is TGTGCCAGCAGCTCCCGGGACAGGGCCTTCTATACGCAGTATTTT. Translating gives CASSSRDRAFYTQYF.

The chain is built from TRBV7-8 and TRBJ1-5; D might be TRBD1 (5 bases). This CDR3 contains 14 residues. Between the trimmed V and J ends, which lost 1 base and 3 bases, there was a span of 7 bases. Germline CDR1 reads SGHVS; CDR2 reads FQNEAQ. Here the CDR3 reads CASSLEGNNQPQHF. As DNA, the CDR3 is TGTGCCAGCAGCTTAGAGGGGAACAATCAGCCCCAGCATTTT.

The genes are TRBV9 and TRBJ1-3, with D tentatively TRBD1 (6 bases). This CDR3 has 20 amino acids. Germline CDR1 is SGDLS and CDR2 is YYNGEE. V was trimmed by 0 bases and J by 3 bases, leaving 25 bases between them. In DNA, the CDR3 is TGTGCCAGCAGCGTAGCATTAGTCGGGTCGGCCGGGGGGCATGGAAACACCATATATTTT. It is translated as CASSVALVGSAGGHGNTIYF. The whole variable domain, remainder taken from reference TRBV9 and TRBJ1-3, is DSGVTQTPKHLITATGQRVTLRCSPRSGDLSVYWYQQSLDQGLQFLIQYYNGEERAKGNILERFSAQQFPDLHSELNLSSLELGDSALYFCASSVALVGSAGGHGNTIYFGEGSWLTVV.